The 9 T cell receptor beta chains reported below all come from one sample, sequenced in a study of post-analysis software for immune sequencing data. Unique molecular identifiers were built into the TCR beta cDNA libraries. TCRdb recomputed calls from the PCR reads with MiXCR, one row per CDR3 protein. The repertoire has a few hundred thousand distinct CDR3 sequences, around a third of them found once; the top ten carry approximately 6%. Their cognate antigens are unknown. Broader study findings: Compared with controls, patients had more of roughly five TRBV segments, including TRBV5-6, TRBV5-1 and TRBV20-1.

The sequencing input was blood. These receptors came from a girl aged 2-17 years with multiple sclerosis.

The CDR3 region has the DNA TGTGCCAGCAGCTTAGGTGCCCCCATGAACACTGAAGCTTTCTTT. It is translated as CASSLGAPMNTEAFF. The chain combines TRBV7-9 with TRBJ1-1, with D hard to call. The CDR3 is 15 residues long. Germline assignment: CDR1 SEHNR and CDR2 FQNEAQ (reference sequence). V was cut by 1 base and J by 0 bases, with 9 bases left in between.

The chain recombines TRBV6-2 or TRBV6-3 with TRBJ2-5; 8 bases align to TRBD1. Losses at the gene ends were 2 bases for V and 5 bases for J; bases not matched to a gene: 7. This CDR3 region has 15 residues. Germline loops: CDR1 MNHEY, CDR2 SVGEGT. The CDR3 region is CASSYHRTGLETQYF. The CDR3 DNA reads TGTGCCAGCAGTTACCACCGGACAGGGTTGGAGACCCAGTACTTC.

The J gene is TRBJ2-1, the V gene TRBV11-2; TRBD1 agrees at 8 bases. This CDR3 contains 16 residues. Germline CDR1 reads SGHAT; CDR2 reads FQNNGV. After removal of 3 bases from V and 4 bases from J, the junction contained 8 bases not matched to a gene. CDR3 protein: CASSFFVTGDYNEQFF. The CDR3 DNA sequence: TGTGCCAGCAGCTTCTTCGTGACAGGGGATTACAATGAGCAGTTCTTC.

This clonotype occurred a few times. The V and J genes are TRBV5-6 and TRBJ2-1; possibly TRBD2 for D (7 bases). With 2 bases removed from V and 7 bases from J, the gap between germline ends came to 16 bases. Germline V CDR1 and CDR2: SGHDT, YYEEEE. This CDR3 is 15 amino acids long. CDR3 nucleotides: TGTGCCAGCAGCTTCCGGGGGGCCGGGAAGAATGAGCAGTTCTTC. Protein sequence: CASSFRGAGKNEQFF. Looking up the rest from reference TRBV5-6 and TRBJ2-1 gives the full variable domain: DAGVTQSPTHLIKTRGQQVTLRCSPKSGHDTVSWYQQALGQGPQFIFQYYEEEERQRGNFPDRFSGHQFPNYSSELNVNALLLGDSALYLCASSFRGAGKNEQFFGPGTRLTVL.

Only a few counts were recorded for this clonotype. This chain links TRBV2 with TRBJ2-7; possibly TRBD1 or TRBD2 for D (5 bases each). Per the germline V gene, CDR1 is SNHLY and CDR2 is FYNNEI. The CDR3 has 13 residues. The ends were cut back, 1 base at V and 5 bases at J, with 9 bases in the middle. The CDR3 DNA reads TGTGCCAGCAGTGAAGAATGGGGACACGAGCAGTACTTC. It encodes CASSEEWGHEQYF.

The sample holds a few counts of this clonotype. The V call is TRBV5-1, the J call TRBJ1-2; the match to TRBD1 covers 7 bases. V lost 0 bases to trimming and J lost 4 bases; unmatched junction nucleotides: 6. This CDR3 region has 15 residues. From germline, CDR1 is SGHRS and CDR2 YFSETQ. The CDR3 nucleotides read TGCGCCAGCAGCTTGGCCTGGGACAGAGGCTATGGCTACACCTTC. It codes for CASSLAWDRGYGYTF.

The chain joins TRBV28 to TRBJ2-4; TRBD1 or TRBD2 may be the D gene (6 bases each). Germline values: CDR1 MDHEN, CDR2 SYDVKM. V lost 3 bases, J lost 8 bases, and 20 bases lay in between. CDR3 length: 16 amino acids. Here the CDR3 reads CASSFGGGVRGDIQYF. For the CDR3, the DNA is TGTGCCAGCAGTTTCGGTGGAGGGGTGAGGGGGGACATTCAGTACTTC.

This clonotype was observed a few times. The CDR3 bases are TGTGCCAGCAGCCATAAGGTTCGAGTTCATTCACCCCTCCACTTT. Translated, it gives CASSHKVRVHSPLHF. This chain uses TRBV14 with TRBJ1-6; no clear D gene. Trimming shortened V by 3 bases and J by 8 bases, and 14 bases separated the two germline ends. CDR1 is SGHDN and CDR2 is FVKESK in the germline V gene. The CDR3 covers 15 residues. Combining the CDR3 with reference TRBV14 and TRBJ1-6 gives the whole variable domain EAGVTQFPSHSVIEKGQTVTLRCDPISGHDNLYWYRRVMGKEIKFLLHFVKESKQDESGMPNNRFLAERTGGTYSTLKVQPAELEDSGVYFCASSHKVRVHSPLHFGNGTRLTVT.

There are a few counts of this clonotype. The chain employs TRBV20-1 and TRBJ1-6; D gene unclear. V was clipped by 1 base and J by 7 bases, with 17 bases between them. Germline lookup yields CDR1 DFQATT and CDR2 SNEGSKA (reference sequence). The CDR3 consists of 16 residues. The DNA of the CDR3 is TGCAGTGCTAGAGGAGAAGGTGGTGCAGTAAATTCACCCCTCCACTTT. Translated, it gives CSARGEGGAVNSPLHF.